The sequence of this TCR beta chain was determined in a study of blood T cell repertoires in COVID-19. The wider study: Samples taken during acute and convalescent COVID-19 were collected in the United States, Italy and Spain.

V was trimmed by 2 bases and J by 6 bases, leaving 9 bases between them. The CDR3 loop spans 13 amino acids. Looked up from germline, CDR1 is MRHNA and CDR2 is SNTAGT. Authors' analysis steps: The authors estimated nucleated cell counts from reference gene primer amplification. Measured with immunoSEQ multiplex PCR; TCRdb has only the in-frame clones, and not every one. That table gives V, J and clone size, and the DNA gave D and trimming. Of hundreds of thousands of clones listed, 86% are singletons. The age range of participants was 18 to 89 years, with residence in about two dozen US areas. Assignment of participants to cohorts was predicated upon participant-reported clinical history.

The chain couples TRBV6-4 to TRBJ2-3; D remains unclear. This sequence originates from a man aged 35-49 years who had recovered from COVID-19. The sample taken for sequencing was PBMCs or T cells enriched from blood (not recorded which). The CDR3 DNA follows: TGTGCCAGCAGTGACGCGGAGTCTGATACGCAGTATTTT. This codes for CASSDAESDTQYF.